A single sample is the source of the 10 T cell receptor beta chains below, sequenced in a study of blood T cell repertoires in COVID-19. Using immunoSEQ multiplex PCR, the repertoire was profiled, and TCRdb retains in-frame clones only, with some absent. The sample holds under 300,000 clones, 65% to 90% seen once. Sequencing used peripheral blood. The receptor source for this set is a human donor in a cohort sampled during active COVID-19.

V and J are TRBV3-1 (or the pseudogene TRBV3-2) and TRBJ1-3; D is perhaps TRBD1 (6 bases). The germline CDR1 and CDR2 sequences are LGHDT and YNNKEL (reference sequence). This CDR3 is 14 amino acids long. V lost 4 bases and J lost 8, with 15 bases in between. CDR3 residues: CASSLQGRVYTIYF. Written as DNA, the CDR3 is TGTGCCAGCAGCCTCCAGGGGAGAGTTTACACCATATATTTT.

The genes are TRBV27 and TRBJ2-2; TRBD1 agrees at 7 bases. The CDR3 is 17 residues long. Germline CDR1 is MNHEY and CDR2 is SMNVEV (reference sequence). Trimming removed 3 bases from V and 4 bases from J; junction bases left unmatched: 11. The CDR3 DNA reads TGTGCCAGCAGTTTCCTACAGGGGCCCCGACCCACCGGGGAGCTGTTTTTT. Translating it yields CASSFLQGPRPTGELFF.

In this sample, this clone turned up many times. The chain couples TRBV7-8 to TRBJ1-1; 9 bases match TRBD1. Germline CDR1 and CDR2: SGHVS and FQNEAQ. The V segment lost 5 bases and the J segment 11 bases; nucleotides outside the gene matches: 12. The CDR3 covers 14 residues. CDR3 residues: CASSVRTGDRDAFF. The DNA of the CDR3 is TGTGCCAGCAGCGTGCGGACAGGGGATCGCGACGCTTTCTTT.

CDR3: CASSRRQGGNQPQHF. Written as DNA, the CDR3 is TGTGCCAGCAGTCGGAGACAGGGAGGCAATCAGCCCCAGCATTTT. The rearrangement links TRBV2 to TRBJ1-5; TRBD1 matches at 7 bases. The junction had 6 bases not matched to a gene; V was cut back by 5 bases and J by 2 bases. The CDR3 consists of 15 residues. Germline V gives CDR1 SNHLY, CDR2 FYNNEI.

This clone was seen only once. Here the CDR3 DNA reads TGTGCCAGCCGTCCCGGGACAGTGAACACTGAAGCTTTCTTT. Translation gives CASRPGTVNTEAFF. This chain connects TRBV19 to TRBJ1-1, with 7 bases matching TRBD1. The J segment lost 0 bases and the V segment lost 9 bases, leaving 7 bases of the junction unmatched. Germline V gene data show CDR1 as LNHDA and CDR2 as SQIVND (reference sequence). The CDR3 is 14 amino acids.

This rearrangement joins TRBV5-4 to TRBJ2-1; TRBD1 aligns across 9 bases. J gave up 8 bases and V 2 bases, and 8 bases lay outside the gene matches. CDR3 length: 15 amino acids. Germline V gene data show CDR1 as SGHNT and CDR2 as YYREEE (reference sequence). The CDR3, as DNA: TGTGCCAGCAGCTTCCCGGGACAGGGACGTGATGAGCAGTTCTTC. It is translated as CASSFPGQGRDEQFF.

This clone occurred once. This sequence joins TRBV6-6 and TRBJ2-3; D is perhaps TRBD1 (7 bases). V was trimmed by 2 bases and J by 1 base, leaving 13 bases between them. This CDR3 is built from 16 residues. From germline, CDR1 is MNHNY and CDR2 SVGAGI (reference sequence). For the CDR3, the DNA is TGTGCCAGCAGTTACAGACAGGGAGGCCGCACAGATACGCAGTATTTT. The encoded protein is CASSYRQGGRTDTQYF.

The CDR3 DNA reads TGTGCCAGTAGTGTGGGACTAGCGGGGCCACAAGAGACCCAGTACTTC. Its protein product is CASSVGLAGPQETQYF. The V and J genes are TRBV19 and TRBJ2-5, with TRBD2 identical over 13 bases. Losses at the gene ends were 5 bases for V and 2 bases for J; bases not matched to a gene: 5. This CDR3 spans 16 amino acids. Germline V gene data show CDR1 as LNHDA and CDR2 as SQIVND (reference sequence).

This clone was found once. The chain links TRBV5-1 to TRBJ2-3; 7 positions match TRBD1. CDR3 size: 13 residues. J gave up 5 bases and V 4 bases, and 4 bases lay outside the gene matches. Germline CDR1 reads SGHRS; CDR2 reads YFSETQ. The CDR3 nucleotides are TGCGCCAGCAGCAGCAGGGGGTTAGATACGCAGTATTTT. The encoded protein is CASSSRGLDTQYF.

The gene calls are TRBV9 and TRBJ1-2, with a tentative D call TRBD1 (6 bases). This CDR3 is built from 15 residues. With 4 bases removed from V and 4 bases from J, the gap between germline ends came to 17 bases. From germline, CDR1 is SGDLS and CDR2 YYNGEE. CDR3 region: CASSLTGNPSYGYTF. The CDR3 region has the DNA TGTGCCAGCAGCCTTACAGGGAATCCCTCCTATGGCTACACCTTC. The variable domain in full, completed from reference TRBV9 and TRBJ1-2, reads DSGVTQTPKHLITATGQRVTLRCSPRSGDLSVYWYQQSLDQGLQFLIQYYNGEERAKGNILERFSAQQFPDLHSELNLSSLELGDSALYFCASSLTGNPSYGYTFGSGTRLTVV.